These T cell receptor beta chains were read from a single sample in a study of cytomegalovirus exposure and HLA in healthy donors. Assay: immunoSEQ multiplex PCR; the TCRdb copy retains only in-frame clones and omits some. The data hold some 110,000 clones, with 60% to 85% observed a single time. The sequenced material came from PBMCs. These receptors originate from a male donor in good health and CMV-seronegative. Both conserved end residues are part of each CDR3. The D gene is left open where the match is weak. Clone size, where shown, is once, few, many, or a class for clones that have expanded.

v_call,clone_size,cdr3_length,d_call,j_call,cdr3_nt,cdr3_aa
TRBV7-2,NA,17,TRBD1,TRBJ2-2,TGTGCCAGCAGCCCAGGGACAGGGCGAACGAACACCGGGGAGCTGTTTTTT,CASSPGTGRTNTGELFF
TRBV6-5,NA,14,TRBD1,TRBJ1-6,TGTGCCAGCAGCCCCGGGACAGGGTCTTCACCCCTCCACTTT,CASSPGTGSSPLHF
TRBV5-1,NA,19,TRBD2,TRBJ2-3,TGCGCCAGCAGTGGGGGGATTGGAGCGGGAGGAACTTCGTCAGATACGCAGTATTTT,CASSGGIGAGGTSSDTQYF
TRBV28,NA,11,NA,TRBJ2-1,TGTGCCAGCAGTTGGGGGGAAAGGCAGTTCTTC,CASSWGERQFF
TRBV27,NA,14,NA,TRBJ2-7,TGTGCCAGCAGTTTAGGGTGGGGGGCCTACGAGCAGTACTTC,CASSLGWGAYEQYF
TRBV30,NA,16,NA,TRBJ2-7,TGTGCCTTACGCACGGGGGAGCCCGGCCGGTACTACGAGCAGTACTTC,CALRTGEPGRYYEQYF
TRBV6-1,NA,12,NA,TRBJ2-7,TGTGCCAGCAGCAGGGAAGTGGGCGAGCAGTACTTC,CASSREVGEQYF
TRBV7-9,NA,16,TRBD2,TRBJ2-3,TGTGCCAGCAGCTTAACCCTAGCGGGATTCACAGATACGCAGTATTTT,CASSLTLAGFTDTQYF
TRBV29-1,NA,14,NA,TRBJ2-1,TGCAGCGTTGAGGCGGAGAGCTCCTACAATGAGCAGTTCTTC,CSVEAESSYNEQFF
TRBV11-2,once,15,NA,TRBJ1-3,TGTGCCAGCAGCTCCCGTCCAGGGTCTGGAAACACCATATATTTT,CASSSRPGSGNTIYF
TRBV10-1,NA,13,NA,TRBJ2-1,TGCGCCAGCAGTGAGCAGGGATACAATGAGCAGTTCTTC,CASSEQGYNEQFF
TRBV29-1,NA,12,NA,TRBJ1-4,TGCAGCGTTGCCCAGGGGAATGAAAAACTGTTTTTT,CSVAQGNEKLFF
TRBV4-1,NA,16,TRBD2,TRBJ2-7,TGCGCCAGCAGCCAAGGACTAGCGGGACGGGGCAACGAGCAGTACTTC,CASSQGLAGRGNEQYF
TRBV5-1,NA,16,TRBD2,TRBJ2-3,TGCGCCAGCAGCTTGAATTCGGGACTAGCGGGAGGAACGCAGTATTTT,CASSLNSGLAGGTQYF
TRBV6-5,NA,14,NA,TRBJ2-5,TGTGCCAGCAGTTCTCCGGGATTGGTAGAGACCCAGTACTTC,CASSSPGLVETQYF
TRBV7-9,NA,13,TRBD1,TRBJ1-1,TGTTCCAGCACCAAACAGGGGGACACTGAAGCTTTCTTT,CSSTKQGDTEAFF
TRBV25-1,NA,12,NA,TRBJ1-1,TGTGCCAGCAGGATGACAGACACTGAAGCTTTCTTT,CASRMTDTEAFF
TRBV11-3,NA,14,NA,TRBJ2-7,TGTGCCAGCTCAACCAGAGGGGGGGAGCGGGAGCAGTACTTC,CASSTRGGEREQYF
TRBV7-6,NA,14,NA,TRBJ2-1,TGTGCCAGCAGCTTAGGGCCCCACTACAATGAGCAGTTCTTC,CASSLGPHYNEQFF
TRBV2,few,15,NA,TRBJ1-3,TGTGCCAGCAGTTCCCAGGGAATCTCTGGAAACACCATATATTTT,CASSSQGISGNTIYF
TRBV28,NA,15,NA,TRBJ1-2,TGTGCCAGCAGGAGCCTGCGGGGCCCCACCTATGGCTACACCTTC,CASRSLRGPTYGYTF
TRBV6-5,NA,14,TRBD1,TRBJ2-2,TGTGCCAGCGGCGGGACAGGGGGTAGACGGGAGCTGTTTTTT,CASGGTGGRRELFF
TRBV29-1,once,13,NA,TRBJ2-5,TGCAGCGTTGAGGGCAGGGTGCAAGAGACCCAGTACTTC,CSVEGRVQETQYF
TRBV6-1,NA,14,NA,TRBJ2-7,TGTGCCAGCAGGAGAACCGGGACTCACTACGAGCAGTACTTC,CASRRTGTHYEQYF
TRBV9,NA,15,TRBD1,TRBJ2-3,TGTGCCAGCAGCGCATGGACAGGCGCCACAGATACGCAGTATTTT,CASSAWTGATDTQYF
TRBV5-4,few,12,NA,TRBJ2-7,TGTGCCAGCAGCTTGAACACGGGCGAGCAGTACTTC,CASSLNTGEQYF
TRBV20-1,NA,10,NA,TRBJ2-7,TGCAGTGCCCGCGGCCACGAGCAGTACTTC,CSARGHEQYF
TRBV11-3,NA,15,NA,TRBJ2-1,TGTGCCAGCAGCTTAGGCCCGGGGTTGTACAATGAGCAGTTCTTC,CASSLGPGLYNEQFF
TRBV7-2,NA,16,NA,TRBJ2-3,TGTGCCAGCAGCTTAGTCGGCGGCAGCCTTACAGATACGCAGTATTTT,CASSLVGGSLTDTQYF
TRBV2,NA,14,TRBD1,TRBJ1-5,TGTGCCAGCAGTGGACAGGGGGCGTCCCAGCCCCAGCATTTT,CASSGQGASQPQHF
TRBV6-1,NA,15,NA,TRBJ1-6,TGTGCCAGCAACCCGTCGGGGGGAGTGAATTCACCCCTCCACTTT,CASNPSGGVNSPLHF
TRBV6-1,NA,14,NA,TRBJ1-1,TGTGCCAGCAGTGAAACCCGGGGGAGTACCGAAGCTTTCTTT,CASSETRGSTEAFF